The 25 T cell receptor beta chains listed next were all sequenced from one sample in a study of blood T cell repertoires in COVID-19. Produced via immunoSEQ multiplex PCR; TCRdb's table is partial and in-frame only. The sample has some 68,000 clones; around nine tenths are singletons. The sequenced sample consisted of peripheral blood. These TCRs come from a human donor in a cohort sampled during active COVID-19.

V is TRBV28 and J is TRBJ1-5; 7 positions agree with TRBD1. V dropped 5 bases and J dropped 0; count of bases not matched to a gene: 4. Per the germline V gene, CDR1 is MDHEN and CDR2 is SYDVKM. The CDR3 is 15 residues long. Here the CDR3 DNA reads TGTGCCAGCAGTCTGACAGGGTATAGCAATCAGCCCCAGCATTTT. Its protein product is CASSLTGYSNQPQHF.

The chain employs TRBV27 and TRBJ2-1; TRBD2 aligns across 7 bases. This CDR3 has 13 amino acids. The germline CDR1 and CDR2 sequences are MNHEY and SMNVEV (reference sequence). Losses at the gene ends were 7 bases for V and 13 bases for J; bases not matched to a gene: 13. The CDR3 DNA sequence: TGTGCCAGCACACCTCCCGGACTAGAGTTCCAGTTCTTC. It is translated as CASTPPGLEFQFF.

The V gene is TRBV11-2, the J gene TRBJ1-6, with D maybe TRBD1 (5 bases). V dropped 4 bases and J dropped 5 bases, with 9 bases sitting between them. The CDR3 contains 14 residues. The germline CDR1 and CDR2 sequences are SGHAT and FQNNGV. Here the CDR3 DNA reads TGTGCCAGCAGCTCCGACAGAAATAATTCACCCCTCCACTTT. As protein: CASSSDRNNSPLHF.

In its sample, this clone was seen a few times. This rearrangement joins TRBV30 to TRBJ1-2, with D possibly matching TRBD1 (6 bases). The V and J ends lost 2 bases and 10 bases respectively, with 11 bases between them. This CDR3 has 11 amino acids. The V gene's germline CDR1 is GTSNPN and CDR2 SVGIG (reference sequence). The DNA for the CDR3 is TGTGCCTGGAGTTTACAGGGTGACTACACCTTC. Translation gives CAWSLQGDYTF.

V gene TRBV6-1 combines with J gene TRBJ1-1; 8 nucleotides agree with TRBD1. This CDR3 has 17 amino acids. With V trimmed by 0 bases and J by 4 bases, 10 bases remained unmatched. Germline assignment: CDR1 MNHNS and CDR2 SASEGT. The CDR3 loop reads CASSEAEGGQGGTEAFF. Here the CDR3 DNA reads TGTGCCAGCAGTGAAGCGGAAGGAGGACAGGGAGGCACTGAAGCTTTCTTT.

The chain has TRBV25-1 and TRBJ1-2; D remains ambiguous. Deletions cut 6 bases from V and 6 bases from J, with 17 bases between. Per germline, CDR1 MGHDK and CDR2 SYGVNS. This CDR3 is built from 14 residues. Here the CDR3 reads CASRHTGFIHGYTF. CDR3 nucleotides: TGTGCCAGCAGACACACGGGTTTTATCCATGGCTACACCTTC.

This clone appeared a few times. CDR3 sequence (DNA): TGTGCCAGCAGCTTACAGACTAGCGGGAGTCATGAGCAGTTCTTC. Its protein is CASSLQTSGSHEQFF. V is TRBV7-2 and J is TRBJ2-1; TRBD2 matches at 12 bases. Trimming at V came to 2 bases and at J to 8 bases, leaving 4 bases not matched to a gene. Germline V gives CDR1 SGHTA, CDR2 FQGNSA. The length of the CDR3 is 15 residues.

Points on this clone: Germline is not matched at one junction end, which may reflect a read error. This chain uses TRBV12-3 or TRBV12-4 with TRBJ2-7, with D unclear. The CDR3 has 13 residues. In nucleotides, the CDR3 is TGTGCCAGCACCACCCCTCCCCTTATCGAGCAATACTTC. Protein: CASTTPPLIEQYF.

This clone was recorded only once. This chain uses TRBV5-1 with TRBJ1-2, with 8 bases fitting TRBD1. The CDR3 spans 13 residues. V was clipped by 4 bases and J by 6 bases; unmatched bases: 5. Germline V gene lookup returns CDR1 SGHRS and CDR2 YFSETQ. The CDR3 nucleotides read TGCGCCAGCAGCGCGGACAGGGTTAATGGCTACACCTTC. This encodes CASSADRVNGYTF.

CDR3 protein: CSVEEGRRGLSYEQYF. Here the CDR3 DNA reads TGCAGCGTTGAAGAAGGACGCAGGGGGCTCTCCTACGAGCAGTACTTC. This rearrangement joins TRBV29-1 to TRBJ2-7; 8 bases are a match to TRBD1. Germline V lookup: CDR1 SQVTM, CDR2 ANQGSEA. With V trimmed by 0 bases and J by 0 bases, 7 bases remained unmatched. CDR3 length: 16 amino acids.

CDR3 sequence reads: CASSSNGLAGRGENTGELFF. As DNA, the CDR3 is TGTGCCAGCAGTTCCAACGGACTAGCGGGCCGCGGGGAGAACACCGGGGAGCTGTTTTTT. This chain links TRBV27 with TRBJ2-2, with 11 bases identical to TRBD2. CDR3 length equals 20 residues. Germline V gives CDR1 MNHEY, CDR2 SMNVEV (reference sequence). Trimming removed 4 bases from V and 1 base from J; junction bases left unmatched: 14.

The chain recombines TRBV6-5 with TRBJ2-1; 10 bases are shared with TRBD2. CDR1 and CDR2 from the germline V gene are MNHEY and SVGAGI. This CDR3 comprises 15 residues. V shed 3 bases and J 2 bases; nucleotides not matched to a gene: 1. The CDR3 nucleotides read TGTGCCAGCAGTTATCTAGCGGGAGCCTACAATGAGCAGTTCTTC. Protein: CASSYLAGAYNEQFF.

The chain uses TRBV5-1 and TRBJ1-2, with 7 bases matching TRBD1. With 0 bases clipped from V and 8 bases from J, the junction kept 4 bases outside the gene matches. The germline gives CDR1 SGHRS, CDR2 YFSETQ. CDR3 length: 13 residues. The CDR3 spells CASSLGQGAGYTF. The CDR3 coding sequence is TGCGCCAGCAGCTTGGGACAGGGTGCGGGCTACACCTTC. The entire variable domain, with the rest obtained from reference TRBV5-1 and TRBJ1-2, is as follows: KAGVTQTPRYLIKTRGQQVTLSCSPISGHRSVSWYQQTPGQGLQFLFEYFSETQRNKGNFPGRFSGRQFSNSRSEMNVSTLELGDSALYLCASSLGQGAGYTFGSGTRLTVV.

The chain has TRBV6-5 and TRBJ1-2; D is possibly TRBD1 (6 bases). The V gene lost 4 bases and the J gene lost 4 bases, with 13 bases spanning the gap. This CDR3 comprises 14 residues. Per the germline V gene, CDR1 is MNHEY and CDR2 is SVGAGI. Written as DNA, the CDR3 is TGTGCCAGCAGTTCGGGGGGCTTTGGCTATGGCTACACCTTC. This codes for CASSSGGFGYGYTF.

This chain joins TRBV6-6 and TRBJ2-1; 15 nucleotides align to TRBD2. The CDR3 contains 14 residues. Trimming cost V 6 bases and J 13 bases; bases outside gene matches: 7. CDR1 and CDR2 (germline): MNHNY, SVGAGI (reference sequence). CDR3 in amino acids: CASSEPGLAGGQFF. The CDR3 DNA reads as TGTGCCAGCAGCGAACCGGGACTAGCGGGAGGCCAGTTCTTC.

J is TRBJ2-5 and V is TRBV27; D gene unclear. CDR1 MNHEY and CDR2 SMNVEV come from the germline V gene (reference sequence). Trimming took off 3 bases at V and 1 base at J, with 6 bases between the two ends. This CDR3 spans 13 amino acids. The CDR3 DNA reads as TGTGCCAGCAGTTTCACAAGCCAAGAGACCCAGTACTTC. Residues: CASSFTSQETQYF.

CDR3 sequence reads: CASSLALQGSINEKLFF. The CDR3 bases are TGCGCCAGCAGCTTGGCCTTACAGGGCTCAATTAATGAAAAACTGTTTTTT. This chain uses TRBV5-1 with TRBJ1-4; D is possibly TRBD1 (6 bases). Germline V gives CDR1 SGHRS, CDR2 YFSETQ. The CDR3 contains 17 residues. V lost 0 bases, J lost 4 bases, and 16 bases lay in between.

This rearrangement joins TRBV24-1 to TRBJ2-5; 7 nucleotides match TRBD2. The germline V gene has CDR1 KGHDR and CDR2 SFDVKD. This CDR3 has 13 residues. The V segment lost 5 bases and the J segment 3 bases; nucleotides outside the gene matches: 2. This chain's CDR3 is CATSGGGKETQYF. CDR3 in DNA: TGTGCCACCAGTGGGGGGGGGAAAGAGACCCAGTACTTC.

This clone has only one observation. The V call is TRBV12-3 or TRBV12-4, the J call TRBJ2-5; 7 nucleotides line up with TRBD1. J was trimmed by 5 bases and V by 7 bases; bases with no gene match: 4. This CDR3 has 12 amino acids. The CDR3 region is CASNHRGETQYF. DNA for the CDR3: TGTGCCAGCAACCACAGGGGCGAGACCCAGTACTTC.

The chain recombines TRBV11-2 with TRBJ2-3; D gene uncertain. CDR1 and CDR2 from the germline V gene are SGHAT and FQNNGV. There are 12 residues in the CDR3. The V end lost 3 bases, the J end lost 7 bases, and 8 bases lay between the germline ends. This CDR3 is CASSLTRNTQYF. Here the CDR3 DNA reads TGTGCCAGCAGCTTGACAAGAAATACGCAGTATTTT.

V is TRBV6-2 or TRBV6-3 and J is TRBJ1-5, with D possibly matching TRBD1 (6 bases). Germline CDR1 is MNHEY and CDR2 is SVGEGT. Trimming pared 5 bases from V and 4 bases from J, leaving 18 bases between. This CDR3 spans 16 amino acids. CDR3 sequence (DNA): TGTGCCAGCAGTGCCCGGTTGGGGGCTTGGAATCAGCCCCAGCATTTT. The encoded protein is CASSARLGAWNQPQHF.

The CDR3 reads CASSRRTHTDTQYF. The CDR3 DNA reads TGTGCCAGCAGTCGGAGGACTCACACAGATACGCAGTATTTT. This chain links TRBV27 with TRBJ2-3; possible D gene TRBD2, 5 bases. The germline V gene has CDR1 MNHEY and CDR2 SMNVEV (reference sequence). The CDR3 contains 14 residues. Trimming stripped 5 bases from V and 2 bases from J, with 11 bases between.

The chain recombines TRBV28 with TRBJ2-2; 8 bases match TRBD1. V was pared by 6 bases and J by 3 bases, with 6 bases of the junction left unmatched. CDR1 and CDR2 from the germline V gene are MDHEN and SYDVKM. The CDR3 length is 15 residues. This chain's CDR3 is CASRASGGDTGELFF. The CDR3 nucleotides are TGTGCCAGCAGGGCTTCAGGGGGCGACACCGGGGAGCTGTTTTTT.

This rearrangement joins TRBV9 to TRBJ2-6, with no clear D. The germline V gene has CDR1 SGDLS and CDR2 YYNGEE. Trimming stripped 4 bases from V and 0 bases from J, with 11 bases between. CDR3 length: 16 amino acids. CDR3 loop: CASSSSQFSGANVLTF. For the CDR3, the DNA is TGTGCCAGCAGCTCAAGCCAATTCTCTGGGGCCAACGTCCTGACTTTC. The full variable domain, rest sourced from reference TRBV9 and TRBJ2-6, is DSGVTQTPKHLITATGQRVTLRCSPRSGDLSVYWYQQSLDQGLQFLIQYYNGEERAKGNILERFSAQQFPDLHSELNLSSLELGDSALYFCASSSSQFSGANVLTFGAGSRLTVL.

The chain combines TRBV15 with TRBJ1-2; D not resolved. The V end lost 6 bases, the J end lost 3 bases, and 11 bases lay between the germline ends. The CDR3 length is 13 residues. Per germline, CDR1 LNHNV and CDR2 YYDKDF (reference sequence). This CDR3 is CATSGSGDYGYTF. Written as DNA, the CDR3 is TGTGCCACCAGTGGTTCGGGAGACTATGGCTACACCTTC.